This T cell receptor beta chain appears in the sequencing data of a study of lymphopenia after photon versus proton radiotherapy. The V end lost 0 bases, the J end lost 6 bases, and 5 bases lay between the germline ends. The germline V gene has CDR1 MNHEY and CDR2 SVGAGI. The CDR3 is made up of 13 amino acids. Study-level points and caveats: Under photons, naive T cells and diversity fell while effector/memory populations rose. Post-nadir diversity loss with photons came from oligoclonal expansion, particularly CD8+ Temra cells. Better survival with proton therapy was suggested as possible, not demonstrated.

This clone appeared once. Its antigen is still unknown. Here immunoSEQ multiplex PCR was the method, and the copy in TCRdb shows in-frame clones only, minus some. Found here are some 40,000 clones, about 94% of them singletons; the top ten hold 13% to 15%. The chain links TRBV6-5 to TRBJ1-4; D remains unclear. The TCR originated in a man in his 60s with cholangiocarcinoma. Sequenced material: peripheral blood, taken from a patient treated with photon-based radiotherapy. The CDR3 region is CASSYSGYEKLFF. In DNA form, the CDR3 reads TGTGCCAGCAGTTACTCAGGGTATGAAAAACTGTTTTTT.